This is a list of T cell receptor beta chains from one sample in a study of cytomegalovirus exposure and HLA in healthy donors. Using immunoSEQ multiplex PCR, the repertoire was profiled, and TCRdb retains in-frame clones only, with some absent. The data contain fewer than 200,000 clones, around four fifths of them seen just once; the ten biggest clones take up less than 9%. Sequenced material: PBMCs. These receptors originate from a male donor in good health and CMV-seropositive. Each CDR3 is given with its conserved first and last residue. The D gene is left open where the match is weak. Clone size is stated in some rows and not others, as once, few, many or a class when expanded.

NA,TRBD1,TRBJ1-1,TRBV27,TGTGCCAGCAGACCTCGGACAGGGGGCACTGAAGCTTTCTTT,CASRPRTGGTEAFF
NA,TRBD1,TRBJ1-6,TRBV15,TGTGCCACCAGCTTGAAAGGGGGCCCCTCCTATAATTCACCCCTCCACTTT,CATSLKGGPSYNSPLHF
NA,TRBD1,TRBJ1-5,TRBV5-3,TGTGCCAGAAGCCGGGACAGGGTCGTAAGGAACCAGCCCCAGCATTTT,CARSRDRVVRNQPQHF
NA,NA,TRBJ2-3,TRBV4-2,TGTGCCAGCAGCCAGCATAGCGGCTACCCAGATACGCAGTATTTT,CASSQHSGYPDTQYF
NA,NA,TRBJ1-4,TRBV27,TGTGCCAGCAGTTTATGGTGGGCGGGGGGGCAGTCAACTAATGAAAAACTGTTTTTT,CASSLWWAGGQSTNEKLFF
NA,NA,TRBJ1-1,TRBV30,TGTGCCTCCACGCGGGGGAACACTGAAGCTTTCTTT,CASTRGNTEAFF
NA,TRBD1,TRBJ1-5,TRBV30,TGTGCCTGGAGCGACAAAGGGTTCCTGACAGGGGGAATTCAGCCCCAGCATTTT,CAWSDKGFLTGGIQPQHF
NA,NA,TRBJ1-3,TRBV11-2,TGTGCCAGCAGCTTAGATCGGGGTTCCGGAAACACCATATATTTT,CASSLDRGSGNTIYF
few,TRBD2,TRBJ2-1,TRBV6-5,TGTGCCAGCAGTGGTACTAGCGGGGCCTACAATGAGCAGTTCTTC,CASSGTSGAYNEQFF
NA,TRBD2,TRBJ2-7,TRBV18,TGTGCCAGCTCACCAGTACTAGCGGGGGGATATAACTACGAGCAGTACTTC,CASSPVLAGGYNYEQYF
once,NA,TRBJ1-4,TRBV6-5,TGTGCCAGCGCGGAGAGGAATGAAAAACTGTTTTTT,CASAERNEKLFF
NA,TRBD2,TRBJ2-2,TRBV27,TGTGCCAGCACCCCGGGGACTAGCGGGGTAGGAGGGGAGCTGTTTTTT,CASTPGTSGVGGELFF
NA,NA,TRBJ2-7,TRBV4-2,TGTGCCAGCAGCCGACCACAGGGGGGGCAGTACGAGCAGTACTTC,CASSRPQGGQYEQYF
once,NA,TRBJ2-1,TRBV19,TGTGCCAGTAGTAGGAGTGGCAGAACTATCTACAATGAGCAGTTCTTC,CASSRSGRTIYNEQFF
NA,NA,TRBJ1-3,TRBV6-5,TGTGCCAGCAGTCAAATCTCTGGAAACACCATATATTTT,CASSQISGNTIYF
NA,TRBD1,TRBJ1-5,TRBV7-8,TGTGCCAGCAGCCGTGGCAGGGGGCTCGATCAGCCCCAGCATTTT,CASSRGRGLDQPQHF
few,NA,TRBJ2-7,TRBV4-1,TGCGCCAGCAGCCAAAGCCGGGGTTTCTCCTACGAGCAGTACTTC,CASSQSRGFSYEQYF
NA,TRBD1,TRBJ1-5,TRBV6-1,TGTGCCAGCAGTTGGACAGGCTATAGCAATCAGCCCCAGCATTTT,CASSWTGYSNQPQHF
NA,NA,TRBJ1-4,TRBV28,TGTGCCAGCAAGCCCGGGGGGGCAACTAATGAAAAACTGTTTTTT,CASKPGGATNEKLFF
NA,TRBD2,TRBJ2-5,TRBV4-3,TGCGCCAGCAGCCAAGATCTACTAGCGGGGGGGCCTCTGGAGACCCAGTACTTC,CASSQDLLAGGPLETQYF
NA,TRBD2,TRBJ2-3,TRBV6-1,TGTGCCAGCAGTTCTAGCGGGGCTAGCACAGATACGCAGTATTTT,CASSSSGASTDTQYF
NA,NA,TRBJ2-7,TRBV12-5,TGTGCTAGTGGTTTTTTTGGGGACACCTACGAGCAGTACTTC,CASGFFGDTYEQYF
NA,NA,TRBJ2-7,TRBV7-9,TGTGCCAGCAGCTTAACAACAGGGAGCGCCGCCTACGAGCAGTACTTC,CASSLTTGSAAYEQYF
NA,NA,TRBJ1-3,TRBV9,TGTGCCAGCAGCTCCGGACTGCTGAACACCATATATTTT,CASSSGLLNTIYF
NA,NA,TRBJ2-2,TRBV11-2,TGTGCCAGCAGCTTAGTAGGGGGAAAGACAATTACCGGGGAGCTGTTTTTT,CASSLVGGKTITGELFF
NA,NA,TRBJ2-4,TRBV4-1,TGCGCCAGCAGCCAAGTTTCCTGGGGCAGGGGGGACATTCAGTACTTC,CASSQVSWGRGDIQYF
NA,TRBD1,TRBJ2-5,TRBV27,TGTGCCAGCAGTCCCCGGGACAGGGGGTCTCAAGAGACCCAGTACTTC,CASSPRDRGSQETQYF
NA,NA,TRBJ2-7,TRBV27,TGTGCCAGCAGTCTAACAGGGACCGAGCAGTACTTC,CASSLTGTEQYF
few,NA,TRBJ1-1,TRBV2,TGTGCCAGCAGGGCAGAGACAAACACTGAAGCTTTCTTT,CASRAETNTEAFF
NA,NA,TRBJ2-2,TRBV5-6,TGTGCCAGCAGTCGAGTTCCCGGGGAGCTGTTTTTT,CASSRVPGELFF
NA,TRBD1,TRBJ1-1,TRBV10-3,TGTGCCATCAGTACCTTACGACAGGGGGCGGCTGAAGCTTTCTTT,CAISTLRQGAAEAFF
NA,NA,TRBJ1-5,TRBV19,TGTGCCAGTAGCCTAATGGACAGTTCCAATCAGCCCCAGCATTTT,CASSLMDSSNQPQHF
NA,TRBD1,TRBJ2-1,TRBV30,TGTGCCTGGAGCGATCGGGACAGGGGGTCTAATGAGCAGTTCTTC,CAWSDRDRGSNEQFF
once,NA,TRBJ2-2,TRBV7-6,TGTGCCAGCAGCCTGCAAATGGATAGCCGACTGACCGGGGAGCTGTTTTTT,CASSLQMDSRLTGELFF
once,NA,TRBJ1-1,TRBV6-1,TGTGCCAGCAGTGAAAGCCGATTCGGGGTGGACACTGAAGCTTTCTTT,CASSESRFGVDTEAFF
NA,TRBD1,TRBJ1-2,TRBV6-1,TGTGCCAGCAGTGGCATGCGGACAGGGGCTAATGGCTACACCTTC,CASSGMRTGANGYTF
NA,NA,TRBJ2-3,TRBV7-2,TGTGCCAGCAGCTTATCACGGGATACGCAGTATTTT,CASSLSRDTQYF